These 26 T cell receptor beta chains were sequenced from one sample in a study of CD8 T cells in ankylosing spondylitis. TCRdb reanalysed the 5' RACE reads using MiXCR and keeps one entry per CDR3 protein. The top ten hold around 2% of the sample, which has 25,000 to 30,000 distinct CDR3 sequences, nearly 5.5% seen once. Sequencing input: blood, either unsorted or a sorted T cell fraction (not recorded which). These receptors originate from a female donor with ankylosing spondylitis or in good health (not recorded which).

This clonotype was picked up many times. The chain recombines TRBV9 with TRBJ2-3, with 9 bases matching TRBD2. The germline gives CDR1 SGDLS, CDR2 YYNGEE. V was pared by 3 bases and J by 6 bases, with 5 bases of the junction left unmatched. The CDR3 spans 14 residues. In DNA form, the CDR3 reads TGTGCCAGCAGCGCACTAGCGGGTCTCGATACGCAGTATTTT. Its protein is CASSALAGLDTQYF.

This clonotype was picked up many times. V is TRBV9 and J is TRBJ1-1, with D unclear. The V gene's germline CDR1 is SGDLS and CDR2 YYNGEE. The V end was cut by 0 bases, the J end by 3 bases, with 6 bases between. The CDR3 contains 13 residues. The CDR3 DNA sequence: TGTGCCAGCAGCGTAGCCTCGGACACTGAAGCTTTCTTT. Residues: CASSVASDTEAFF.

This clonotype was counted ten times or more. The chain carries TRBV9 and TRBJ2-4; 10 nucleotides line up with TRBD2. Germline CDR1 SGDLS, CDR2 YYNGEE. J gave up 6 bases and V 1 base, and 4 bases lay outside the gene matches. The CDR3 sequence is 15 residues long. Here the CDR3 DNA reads TGTGCCAGCAGCGTATATAGCGGGGGGACAAACATTCAGTACTTC. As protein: CASSVYSGGTNIQYF. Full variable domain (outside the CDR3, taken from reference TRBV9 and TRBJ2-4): DSGVTQTPKHLITATGQRVTLRCSPRSGDLSVYWYQQSLDQGLQFLIQYYNGEERAKGNILERFSAQQFPDLHSELNLSSLELGDSALYFCASSVYSGGTNIQYFGAGTRLSVL.

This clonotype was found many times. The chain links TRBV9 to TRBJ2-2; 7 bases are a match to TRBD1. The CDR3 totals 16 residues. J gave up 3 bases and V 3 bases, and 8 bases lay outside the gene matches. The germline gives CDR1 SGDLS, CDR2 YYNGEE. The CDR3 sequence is CASSGLRDRHTGELFF. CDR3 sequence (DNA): TGTGCCAGCAGCGGATTACGGGACAGACACACCGGGGAGCTGTTTTTT.

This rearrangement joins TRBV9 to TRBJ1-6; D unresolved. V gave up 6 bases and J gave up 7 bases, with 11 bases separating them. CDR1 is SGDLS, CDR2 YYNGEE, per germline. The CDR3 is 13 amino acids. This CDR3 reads CASKRGENSPLHF. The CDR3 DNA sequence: TGTGCCAGCAAACGGGGAGAGAATTCACCCCTCCACTTT.

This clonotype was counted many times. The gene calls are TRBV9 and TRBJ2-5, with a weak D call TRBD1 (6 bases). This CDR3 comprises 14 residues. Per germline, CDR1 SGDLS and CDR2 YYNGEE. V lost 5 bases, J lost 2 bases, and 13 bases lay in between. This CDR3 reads CASSVDRVQETQYF. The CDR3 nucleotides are TGTGCCAGCAGTGTGGACAGAGTACAAGAGACCCAGTACTTC.

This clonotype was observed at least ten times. As DNA, the CDR3 is TGTGCCAGCAGCGCGGAAGGGATTAATGAAAAACTGTTTTTT. It specifies CASSAEGINEKLFF. This chain joins TRBV9 and TRBJ1-4; D gene unclear. Germline values: CDR1 SGDLS, CDR2 YYNGEE. CDR3 length: 14 amino acids. V was pared by 3 bases and J by 4 bases, with 10 bases between.

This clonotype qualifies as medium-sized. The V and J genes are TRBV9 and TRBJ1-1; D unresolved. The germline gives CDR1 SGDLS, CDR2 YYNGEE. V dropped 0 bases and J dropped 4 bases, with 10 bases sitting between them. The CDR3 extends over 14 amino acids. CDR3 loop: CASSVGGLGTEAFF. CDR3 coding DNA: TGTGCCAGCAGCGTAGGAGGGTTGGGCACTGAAGCTTTCTTT.

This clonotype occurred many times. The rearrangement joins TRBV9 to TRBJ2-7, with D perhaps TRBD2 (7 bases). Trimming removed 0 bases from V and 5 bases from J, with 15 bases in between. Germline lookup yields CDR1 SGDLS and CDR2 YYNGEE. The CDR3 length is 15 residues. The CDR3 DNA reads TGTGCCAGCAGCGTAGAGGGGGGGCCGGGGAACGAGCAGTACTTC. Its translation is CASSVEGGPGNEQYF.

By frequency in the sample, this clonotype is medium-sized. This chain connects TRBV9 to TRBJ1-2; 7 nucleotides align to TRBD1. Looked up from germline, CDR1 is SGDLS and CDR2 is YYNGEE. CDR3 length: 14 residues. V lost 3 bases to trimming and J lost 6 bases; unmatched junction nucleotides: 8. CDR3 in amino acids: CASSATGQYHGYTF. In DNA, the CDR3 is TGTGCCAGCAGCGCTACGGGACAGTATCATGGCTACACCTTC.

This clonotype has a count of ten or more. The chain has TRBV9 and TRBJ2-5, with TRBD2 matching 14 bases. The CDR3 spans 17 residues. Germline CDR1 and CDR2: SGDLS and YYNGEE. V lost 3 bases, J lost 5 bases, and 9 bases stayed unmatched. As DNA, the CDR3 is TGTGCCAGCAGCGAGACTAGCGGGAGGGCTTTGGTGGAGACCCAGTACTTC. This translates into CASSETSGRALVETQYF.

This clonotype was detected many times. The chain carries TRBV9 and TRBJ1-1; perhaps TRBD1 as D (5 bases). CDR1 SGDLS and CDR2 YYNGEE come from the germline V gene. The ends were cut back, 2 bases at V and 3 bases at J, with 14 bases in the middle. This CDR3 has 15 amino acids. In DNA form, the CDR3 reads TGTGCCAGCAGCGTCACCCAGGGAGAGGACACTGAAGCTTTCTTT. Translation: CASSVTQGEDTEAFF. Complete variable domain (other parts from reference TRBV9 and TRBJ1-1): DSGVTQTPKHLITATGQRVTLRCSPRSGDLSVYWYQQSLDQGLQFLIQYYNGEERAKGNILERFSAQQFPDLHSELNLSSLELGDSALYFCASSVTQGEDTEAFFGQGTRLTVV.

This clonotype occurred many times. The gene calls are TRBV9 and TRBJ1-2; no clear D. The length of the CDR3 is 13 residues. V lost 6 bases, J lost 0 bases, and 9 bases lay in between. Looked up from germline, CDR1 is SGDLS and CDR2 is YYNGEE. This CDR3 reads CASNPGTNYGYTF. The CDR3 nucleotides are TGTGCCAGCAACCCTGGCACTAACTATGGCTACACCTTC. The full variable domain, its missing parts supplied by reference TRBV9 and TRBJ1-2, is DSGVTQTPKHLITATGQRVTLRCSPRSGDLSVYWYQQSLDQGLQFLIQYYNGEERAKGNILERFSAQQFPDLHSELNLSSLELGDSALYFCASNPGTNYGYTFGSGTRLTVV.

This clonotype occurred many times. The CDR3 DNA is TGTGCCAGCAGCCAAAAACCGACAGGGGTGGGTGAAAAACTGTTTTTT. Translating gives CASSQKPTGVGEKLFF. This chain joins TRBV9 and TRBJ1-4; TRBD1 agrees at 8 bases. The CDR3 runs to 16 residues. Trimming removed 4 bases from V and 7 bases from J; junction bases left unmatched: 12. Germline loops: CDR1 SGDLS, CDR2 YYNGEE. Filled out from reference TRBV9 and TRBJ1-4, the complete variable domain reads DSGVTQTPKHLITATGQRVTLRCSPRSGDLSVYWYQQSLDQGLQFLIQYYNGEERAKGNILERFSAQQFPDLHSELNLSSLELGDSALYFCASSQKPTGVGEKLFFGSGTQLSVL.

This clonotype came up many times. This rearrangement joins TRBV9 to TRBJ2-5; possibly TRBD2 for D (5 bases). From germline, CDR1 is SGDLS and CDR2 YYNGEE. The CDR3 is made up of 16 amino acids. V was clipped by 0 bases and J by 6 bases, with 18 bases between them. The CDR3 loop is CASSVGLFANGKTQYF. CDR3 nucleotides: TGTGCCAGCAGCGTAGGCCTTTTTGCCAACGGGAAGACCCAGTACTTC.

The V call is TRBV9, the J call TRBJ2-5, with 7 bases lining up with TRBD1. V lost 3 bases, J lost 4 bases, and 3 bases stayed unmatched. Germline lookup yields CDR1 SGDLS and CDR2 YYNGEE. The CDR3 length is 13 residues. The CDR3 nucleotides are TGTGCCAGCAGCGGAGACAGGGCAGAGACCCAGTACTTC. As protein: CASSGDRAETQYF.

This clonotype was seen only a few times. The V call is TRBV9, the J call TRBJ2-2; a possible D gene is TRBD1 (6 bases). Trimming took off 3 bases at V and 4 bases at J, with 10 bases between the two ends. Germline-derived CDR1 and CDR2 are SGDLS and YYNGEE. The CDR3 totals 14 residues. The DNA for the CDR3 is TGTGCCAGCAGCGGCGGACAGCTCACCGGGGAGCTGTTTTTT. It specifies CASSGGQLTGELFF.

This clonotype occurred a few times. DNA of the CDR3: TGTGCCAGCAGCCCCCCACGGACAGGGAATGGCTACACCTTC. Translated: CASSPPRTGNGYTF. The chain uses TRBV9 and TRBJ1-2, with 8 bases matching TRBD1. The CDR3 has 14 residues. The germline V gene has CDR1 SGDLS and CDR2 YYNGEE. V shed 4 bases, J shed 6 bases, and the junction held 8 bases outside the gene matches.

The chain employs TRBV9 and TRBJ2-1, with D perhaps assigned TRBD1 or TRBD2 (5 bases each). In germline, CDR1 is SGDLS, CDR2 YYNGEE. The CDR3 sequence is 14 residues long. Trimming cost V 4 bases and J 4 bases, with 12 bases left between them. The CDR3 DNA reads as TGTGCCAGCAGCCAACAGGACTTTTACAATGAGCAGTTCTTC. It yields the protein CASSQQDFYNEQFF.

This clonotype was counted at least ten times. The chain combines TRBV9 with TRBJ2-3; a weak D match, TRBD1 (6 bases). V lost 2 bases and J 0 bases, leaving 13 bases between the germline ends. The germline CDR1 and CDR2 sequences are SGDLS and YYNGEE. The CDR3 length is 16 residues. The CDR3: CASSVGTQPSTDTQYF. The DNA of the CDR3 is TGTGCCAGCAGCGTCGGGACACAACCTAGCACAGATACGCAGTATTTT.

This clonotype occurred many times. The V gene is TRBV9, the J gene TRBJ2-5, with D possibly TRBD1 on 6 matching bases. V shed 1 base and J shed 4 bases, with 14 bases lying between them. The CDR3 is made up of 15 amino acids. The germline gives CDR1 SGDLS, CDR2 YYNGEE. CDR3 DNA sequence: TGTGCCAGCAGCGTATCTCCCAGGGGCGGAGAGACCCAGTACTTC. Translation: CASSVSPRGGETQYF. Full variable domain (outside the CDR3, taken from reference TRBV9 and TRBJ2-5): DSGVTQTPKHLITATGQRVTLRCSPRSGDLSVYWYQQSLDQGLQFLIQYYNGEERAKGNILERFSAQQFPDLHSELNLSSLELGDSALYFCASSVSPRGGETQYFGPGTRLLVL.

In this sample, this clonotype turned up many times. CDR3 in amino acids: CASSGAGGNRYTF. In nucleotides, the CDR3 is TGTGCCAGCAGCGGAGCAGGGGGTAACCGCTACACCTTC. V gene TRBV9 combines with J gene TRBJ1-2; TRBD1 agrees at 7 bases. Unmatched junction bases numbered 8, after V lost 3 bases and J lost 9 bases. In germline, CDR1 is SGDLS, CDR2 YYNGEE. This CDR3 has 13 amino acids.

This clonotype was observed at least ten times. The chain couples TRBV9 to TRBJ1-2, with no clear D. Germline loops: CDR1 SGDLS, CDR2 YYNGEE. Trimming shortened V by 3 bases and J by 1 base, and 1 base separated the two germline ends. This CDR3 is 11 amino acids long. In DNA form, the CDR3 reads TGTGCCAGCAGCGATAACTATGGCTACACCTTC. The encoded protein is CASSDNYGYTF.

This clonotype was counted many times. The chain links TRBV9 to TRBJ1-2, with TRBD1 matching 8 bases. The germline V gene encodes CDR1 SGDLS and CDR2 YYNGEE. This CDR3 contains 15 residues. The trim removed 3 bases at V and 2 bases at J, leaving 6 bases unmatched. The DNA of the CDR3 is TGTGCCAGCAGCGGGACAGGGACTTTGAACTATGGCTACACCTTC. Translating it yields CASSGTGTLNYGYTF.

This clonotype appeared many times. CDR3 sequence: CASSLQPTTSTDTQYF. The CDR3 bases are TGTGCCAGCAGCCTCCAACCCACCACCAGCACAGATACGCAGTATTTT. This sequence joins TRBV9 and TRBJ2-3, with D unclear. The CDR3 is made up of 16 amino acids. V was cut by 4 bases and J by 0 bases, with 15 bases left in between. The germline V gene has CDR1 SGDLS and CDR2 YYNGEE.

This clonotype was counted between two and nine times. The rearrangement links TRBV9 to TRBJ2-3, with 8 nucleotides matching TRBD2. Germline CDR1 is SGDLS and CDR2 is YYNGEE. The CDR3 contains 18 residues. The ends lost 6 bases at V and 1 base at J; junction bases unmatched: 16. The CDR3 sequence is CASTPGVAGSRGTDTQYF. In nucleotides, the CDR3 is TGTGCCAGCACCCCGGGGGTAGCGGGGTCACGAGGCACAGATACGCAGTATTTT.